Presented here are 15 T cell receptor beta chains from one specimen sequenced in a study of blood T cells in healthy people across ages. Using a J-beta primer mix together with a sample-barcoded 5' primer, a second PCR was run for about 7 to 12 cycles. TCRdb independently ran MiXCR on the 5' RACE reads; one entry per CDR3 protein. The sample lists some 700,000 distinct CDR3 sequences; approximately 22% were seen once. Sequenced: blood. These receptors all come from a man between 65 and 85 years old in good health.

This clonotype occurred a few times. Compared with germline, one end of the junction differs, possibly owing to a read error. The chain carries TRBV7-9 and TRBJ1-5; perhaps TRBD1 as D (5 bases). Germline V lookup: CDR1 SEHNR, CDR2 FQNEAQ (reference sequence). This CDR3 spans 14 amino acids. Here the CDR3 DNA reads TGTGCCAGCAGCTTAGGACACCCCAGGGCGCCCCAACATTTT. Its protein product is CASSLGHPRAPQHF.

This clonotype was seen at least ten times. The V and J genes are TRBV11-2 and TRBJ1-1, with D possibly TRBD1 on 5 matching bases. In germline, CDR1 is SGHAT, CDR2 FQNNGV. Trimming pared 3 bases from V and 5 bases from J, leaving 10 bases between. The CDR3 sequence is 13 residues long. CDR3 loop: CASSFGGITEAFF. CDR3 DNA sequence: TGTGCCAGCAGCTTTGGGGGGATAACTGAAGCTTTCTTT.

J is TRBJ2-1 and V is TRBV29-1, with TRBD1 as a possible D gene (6 bases). This CDR3 is built from 15 residues. The germline V and J ends were trimmed by 0 bases and 4 bases, with 13 bases remaining between them. Germline V gives CDR1 SQVTM, CDR2 ANQGSEA. CDR3 region: CSVEDPSRGYNEQFF. The CDR3 DNA is TGCAGCGTTGAAGACCCGTCGAGGGGGTACAATGAGCAGTTCTTC.

The chain employs TRBV11-2 and TRBJ2-5; D may be TRBD1 or TRBD2 (6 bases each). The germline gives CDR1 SGHAT, CDR2 FQNNGV. The ends were cut back, 5 bases at V and 5 bases at J, with 12 bases in the middle. The CDR3 runs 13 residues. Here the CDR3 reads CASSEGGMETQYF. The CDR3 DNA follows: TGTGCCAGCAGCGAAGGGGGGATGGAGACCCAGTACTTC.

A few counts support this clonotype. CDR3 amino acids: CASTELTVGGYTF. Here the CDR3 DNA reads TGTGCCAGCACAGAATTGACAGTAGGCGGCTACACCTTC. This chain joins TRBV12-3 or TRBV12-4 and TRBJ1-2; D perhaps matches TRBD1 (5 bases). This CDR3 comprises 13 residues. V was cut by 7 bases and J by 8 bases, with 17 bases left in between.

The chain combines TRBV21-1 with TRBJ2-5; the table's D call, TRBD1, was not checked against the DNA. TRBV21-1 is a documented pseudogene. The CDR3 runs 15 residues. The CDR3 nucleotides are TGTGCCTGCGGACAGGGAATTCCTACGAGGGAGACCCAGTACTTC. This codes for CACGQGIPTRETQYF.

In this sample, this clonotype turned up a few times. CDR3 in amino acids: CSARLEGYEQYF. In nucleotides, the CDR3 is TGCAGTGCTAGGTTAGAGGGTTACGAGCAGTACTTC. V and J are TRBV20-1 and TRBJ2-5; weak D call: TRBD2 (5 bases). The DNA end favors TRBJ2-7, so the J call may be wrong. Germline CDR1 is DFQATT and CDR2 is SNEGSKA (reference sequence). The CDR3 is 12 residues long.

This clonotype was counted between two and nine times. This chain uses TRBV7-9 with TRBJ1-6; no reliable D call. The germline gives CDR1 SEHNR, CDR2 FQNEAQ (reference sequence). This CDR3 comprises 15 residues. V gave up 1 base and J gave up 9 bases, with 13 bases separating them. The CDR3 spells CASSLVGGRVSPLHF. The CDR3 bases are TGTGCCAGCAGCTTAGTAGGAGGAAGGGTTTCACCCCTCCACTTT.

This clonotype was observed a handful of times. CDR3 sequence (DNA): TGTGCCACCGGGCAGAAAGCTCAGCAGTTCTTC. It encodes CATGQKAQQFF. The chain combines TRBV24-1 with TRBJ2-1; D gene ambiguous. V was pared by 9 bases and J by 11 bases, with 13 bases between. Per the germline V gene, CDR1 is KGHDR and CDR2 is SFDVKD. The CDR3 is 11 amino acids.

This chain uses TRBV5-1 with TRBJ2-5, with 7 bases fitting TRBD1. The end of the DNA is better explained by TRBJ2-7, so the J call may be wrong. CDR1 is SGHRS, CDR2 YFSETQ, per germline. The CDR3 spans 15 residues. The CDR3 sequence: CASSFTVDRVYEQYF. DNA for the CDR3: TGCGCCAGCAGCTTTACGGTCGACAGGGTGTACGAGCAGTACTTC.

In this sample, this clonotype turned up a few times. The CDR3 region has the DNA TGTGCCAGCAGCACCTACCAGGGCACTGAAGCTTTCTTT. Protein sequence: CASSTYQGTEAFF. The rearrangement uses TRBV7-6 and TRBJ1-1, with a possible D match to TRBD1 (5 bases). V lost 5 bases to trimming and J lost 4 bases, with 11 bases between them. Germline-derived CDR1 and CDR2 are SGHVS and FNYEAQ. This CDR3 comprises 13 residues.

The V call is TRBV29-1, the J call TRBJ1-2, with D possibly TRBD1 on 5 matching bases. Germline V CDR1 and CDR2: SQVTM, ANQGSEA. This CDR3 region has 14 residues. Trimming stripped 3 bases from V and 0 bases from J, with 11 bases between. This CDR3 is CSVDEGPSNYGYTF. For the CDR3, the DNA is TGCAGCGTTGACGAGGGGCCGTCTAACTATGGCTACACCTTC.

In its sample, this clonotype was seen many times. The J gene is TRBJ2-1, the V gene TRBV6-2 or TRBV6-3; D possibly corresponds to TRBD2 (6 bases). The CDR3 runs to 10 residues. Looked up from germline, CDR1 is MNHEY and CDR2 is SVGEGT. The germline V and J ends were trimmed by 6 bases and 9 bases, with 6 bases remaining between them. The chain's CDR3 is CASRGGEQFF. CDR3 DNA sequence: TGTGCCAGCAGGGGGGGTGAGCAGTTCTTC.

The chain couples TRBV12-3 or TRBV12-4 to TRBJ2-3, with 13 bases identical to TRBD2. This CDR3 is 18 amino acids long. Unmatched junction bases numbered 11, after V lost 5 bases and J lost 3 bases. CDR3 coding DNA: TGTGCCAGCAGTCTTCCGGGACTAGCGGGGCGGCAGACAGATACGCAGTATTTT. It is translated as CASSLPGLAGRQTDTQYF.

The chain is built from TRBV5-1 and TRBJ2-1; TRBD2 matches at 13 bases. CDR3 size: 15 residues. Germline V lookup: CDR1 SGHRS, CDR2 YFSETQ. Trimming took 4 bases from V and 5 from J; bases not matched to a gene: 3. CDR3 amino acids: CASSGLAGADNEQFF. As DNA, the CDR3 is TGCGCCAGCAGCGGACTAGCGGGGGCTGACAATGAGCAGTTCTTC.